This T cell receptor (beta chain) is from a study of shared clonotypes between healthy human individuals. General observations from the study: For sorted subsets, rarefaction showed incomplete sequencing despite large depth. Among donors, the sharing of clonotypes was expected to be influenced by sequencing depth. The study found approximately 5% of naive CD4 clonotypes shared across a handful of donors.

This clone turned up a few times. Its antigen is not known. Other DNA sequences in the sample encode the same CDR3. Each replicate PCR on the sorted subsets used roughly 200 ng DNA (around 30,000 T cell genomes). The protocol was immunoSEQ multiplex PCR, while the TCRdb copy is restricted to in-frame clones and leaves out a portion. Of about 1.5 million clones in the sample, under 99% were seen once. The germline V and J ends were trimmed by 2 bases and 2 bases, with 0 bases remaining between them. Germline V gene lookup returns CDR1 SEHNR and CDR2 FQNEAQ (reference sequence). The CDR3 covers 11 residues.

This chain joins TRBV7-9 and TRBJ1-1; no reliable D call. The clonotype comes from a man aged 25 to 45 in good health. Specimen: naive CD4+ T cells sorted from blood. The subset here: CD45RA+ positively selected. CDR3 amino acids: CASSLNTEAFF. The DNA for the CDR3 is TGTGCCAGCAGCTTAAACACTGAAGCTTTCTTT.